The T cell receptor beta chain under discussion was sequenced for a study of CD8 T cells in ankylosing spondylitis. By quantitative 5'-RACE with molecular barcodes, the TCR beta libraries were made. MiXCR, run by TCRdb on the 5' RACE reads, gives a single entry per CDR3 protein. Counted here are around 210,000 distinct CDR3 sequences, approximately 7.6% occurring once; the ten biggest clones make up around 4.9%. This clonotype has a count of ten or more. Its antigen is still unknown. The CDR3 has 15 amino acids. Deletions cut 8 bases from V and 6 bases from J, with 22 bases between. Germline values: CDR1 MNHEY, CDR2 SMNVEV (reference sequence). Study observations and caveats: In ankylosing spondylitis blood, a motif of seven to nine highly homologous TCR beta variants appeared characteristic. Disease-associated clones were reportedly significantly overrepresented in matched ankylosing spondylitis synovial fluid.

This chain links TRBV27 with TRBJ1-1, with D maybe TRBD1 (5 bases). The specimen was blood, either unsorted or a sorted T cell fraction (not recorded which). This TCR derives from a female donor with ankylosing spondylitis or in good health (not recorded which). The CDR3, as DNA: TGTGCCAGCCCGCAGGGAAAAGGGCAAGGGGCTGAAGCTTTCTTT. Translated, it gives CASPQGKGQGAEAFF.